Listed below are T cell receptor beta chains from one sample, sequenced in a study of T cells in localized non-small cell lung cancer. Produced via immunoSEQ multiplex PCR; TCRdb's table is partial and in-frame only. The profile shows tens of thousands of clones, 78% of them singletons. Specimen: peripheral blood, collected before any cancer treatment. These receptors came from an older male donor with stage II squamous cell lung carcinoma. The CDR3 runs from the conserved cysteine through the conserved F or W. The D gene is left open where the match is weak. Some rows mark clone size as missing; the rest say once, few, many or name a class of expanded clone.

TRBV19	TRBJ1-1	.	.	CASRNRRESTEAFF	TGTGCCAGTAGAAACAGGAGGGAGAGCACTGAAGCTTTCTTT
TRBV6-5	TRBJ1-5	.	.	CASSYAAGNQPQHF	TGTGCCAGCAGTTACGCGGCGGGCAATCAGCCCCAGCATTTT
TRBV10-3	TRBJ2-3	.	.	CAIQGGQSGLPSTDTQYF	TGTGCCATTCAGGGGGGCCAGTCGGGACTTCCGAGCACAGATACGCAGTATTTT
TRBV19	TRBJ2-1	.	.	CASSIVGSKQFF	TGTGCCAGTAGTATAGTGGGTTCGAAGCAGTTCTTC
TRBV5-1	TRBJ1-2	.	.	CASSLAEGRSAKGYTF	TGCGCCAGCAGCTTGGCCGAAGGGAGGTCGGCCAAGGGCTACACCTTC
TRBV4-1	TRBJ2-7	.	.	CASSQRGPGLGQTEQYF	TGCGCCAGCAGCCAGAGAGGCCCGGGACTGGGCCAGACGGAGCAGTACTTC
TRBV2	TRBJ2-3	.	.	CASRDSYTDTQYF	TGTGCCAGCAGGGACAGCTACACAGATACGCAGTATTTT
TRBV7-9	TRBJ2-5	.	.	CATRAAMVETQYF	TGTGCCACCCGGGCAGCCATGGTAGAGACCCAGTACTTC
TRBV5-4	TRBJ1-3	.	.	CASSMGTRGGDTIYF	TGTGCCAGCAGCATGGGGACACGGGGCGGGGACACCATATATTTT
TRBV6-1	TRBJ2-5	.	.	CASSLTEETQYF	TGTGCCAGCAGTCTGACAGAAGAGACCCAGTACTTC
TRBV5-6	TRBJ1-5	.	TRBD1	CASSRSGQDNSNQPQHF	TGTGCCAGCAGCCGATCCGGACAGGACAATAGCAATCAGCCCCAGCATTTT
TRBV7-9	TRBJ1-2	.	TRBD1	CASSLGQASNYGYTF	TGTGCCAGCAGCTTGGGACAGGCATCTAACTATGGCTACACCTTC
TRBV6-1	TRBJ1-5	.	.	CASSEAPDQPQHF	TGTGCCAGCAGTGAAGCCCCCGATCAGCCCCAGCATTTT
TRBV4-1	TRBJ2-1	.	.	CASSQDIRSNEQFF	TGCGCCAGCAGCCAAGATATCCGGTCGAATGAGCAGTTCTTC
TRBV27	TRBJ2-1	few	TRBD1	CASSYGTGGYNEQFF	TGTGCCAGCAGTTACGGGACAGGGGGCTACAATGAGCAGTTCTTC
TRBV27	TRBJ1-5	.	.	CASSYMVGRDQPQHF	TGTGCCAGCAGTTATATGGTTGGTCGGGATCAGCCCCAGCATTTT
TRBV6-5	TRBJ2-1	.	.	CASSSFYNEQFF	TGTGCCAGCAGCTCTTTCTACAATGAGCAGTTCTTC
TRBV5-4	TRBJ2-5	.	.	CASSLAGKETQYF	TGTGCCAGCAGCTTGGCAGGGAAAGAGACCCAGTACTTC
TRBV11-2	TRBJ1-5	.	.	CASSLGAPQPQHF	TGTGCCAGCAGCTTAGGAGCCCCTCAGCCCCAGCATTTT
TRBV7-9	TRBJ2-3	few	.	CASSPKGPDTQYF	TGTGCCAGCAGCCCGAAAGGGCCAGATACGCAGTATTTT
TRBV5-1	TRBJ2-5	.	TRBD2	CASSLPGTRGQETQYF	TGCGCCAGCAGCTTGCCCGGGACTAGGGGCCAAGAGACCCAGTACTTC
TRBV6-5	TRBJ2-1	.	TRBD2	CASSPRRGGNNEQFF	TGTGCCAGCAGTCCTCGAAGGGGAGGGAACAATGAGCAGTTCTTC
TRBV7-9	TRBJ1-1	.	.	CASSLVWQENTEAFF	TGTGCCAGCAGCTTAGTCTGGCAGGAGAACACTGAAGCTTTCTTT
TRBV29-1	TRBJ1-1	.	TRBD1	CSVDSAPGTGFGAFF	TGCAGCGTTGACTCTGCTCCGGGGACAGGATTTGGCGCTTTCTTT
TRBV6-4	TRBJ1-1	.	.	CASSLGEGTEAFF	TGTGCCAGCAGTTTGGGGGAGGGCACTGAAGCTTTCTTT
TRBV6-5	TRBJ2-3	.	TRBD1	CASSTGGAGTDTQYF	TGTGCCAGCAGTACAGGGGGCGCGGGCACAGATACGCAGTATTTT
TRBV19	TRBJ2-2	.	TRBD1	CASREAGTGKPGELFF	TGTGCCAGTAGGGAGGCTGGGACAGGGAAACCAGGGGAGCTGTTTTTT
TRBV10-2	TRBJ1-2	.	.	CASRTDSYGYTF	TGCGCCAGTCGGACAGATTCTTATGGCTACACCTTC
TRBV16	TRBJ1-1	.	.	CATSPGMNTEAFF	TGTGCCACCTCGCCCGGTATGAACACTGAAGCTTTCTTT
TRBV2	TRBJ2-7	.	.	CASNPLGAGKYEQYF	TGTGCCAGCAACCCCTTAGGGGCAGGGAAGTACGAGCAGTACTTC
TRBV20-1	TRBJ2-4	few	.	CSATAKNIQYF	TGCAGTGCGACGGCCAAAAACATTCAGTACTTC
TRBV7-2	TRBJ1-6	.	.	CASSLRGYNSPLHF	TGTGCCAGCAGCCTCCGGGGCTATAATTCACCCCTCCACTTT
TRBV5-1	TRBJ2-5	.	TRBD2	CASSPGLAGETQYF	TGCGCCAGCAGCCCGGGACTAGCGGGAGAGACCCAGTACTTC
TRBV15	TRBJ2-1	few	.	CATSRSDSSYNEQFF	TGTGCCACCAGCAGGAGTGACTCTTCCTACAATGAGCAGTTCTTC
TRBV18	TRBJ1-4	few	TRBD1	CASSWTGGNDEKLFF	TGTGCCAGCTCATGGACAGGGGGCAATGATGAAAAACTGTTTTTT
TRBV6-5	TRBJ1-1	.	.	CASSYRATGVNTEAFF	TGTGCCAGCAGTTACCGGGCAACCGGGGTAAACACTGAAGCTTTCTTT
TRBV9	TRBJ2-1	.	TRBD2	CASSEDSGSSSYNEQFF	TGTGCCAGCAGCGAGGATAGCGGGTCCAGCTCCTACAATGAGCAGTTCTTC
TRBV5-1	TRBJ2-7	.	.	CASSLGDGNVQYF	TGCGCCAGCAGCTTGGGGGACGGTAACGTGCAGTACTTC
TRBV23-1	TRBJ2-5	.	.	CASSIGASQETQYF	TGCGCCAGCAGTATCGGGGCTTCCCAAGAGACCCAGTACTTC
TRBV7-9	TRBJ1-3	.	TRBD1	CASSLEQGIEGNTIYF	TGTGCCAGCAGCTTAGAACAGGGGATCGAAGGAAACACCATATATTTT
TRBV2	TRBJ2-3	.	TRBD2	CASKVLAGSTDTQYF	TGTGCCAGCAAAGTACTAGCGGGTAGCACAGATACGCAGTATTTT
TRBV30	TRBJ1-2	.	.	CAWSHLGPEGYTF	TGTGCCTGGAGCCATCTAGGGCCGGAAGGCTACACCTTC
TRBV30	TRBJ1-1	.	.	CAWRRANTEAFF	TGTGCCTGGAGACGGGCGAACACTGAAGCTTTCTTT
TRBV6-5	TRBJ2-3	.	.	CASSYWGERDTQYF	TGTGCCAGCAGTTACTGGGGCGAGAGGGATACGCAGTATTTT
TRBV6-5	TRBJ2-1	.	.	CASRPDLISYNEQFF	TGTGCCAGCAGACCCGATCTAATTTCCTACAATGAGCAGTTCTTC
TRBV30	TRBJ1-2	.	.	CAWRVTGGHYGYTF	TGTGCCTGGAGAGTGACGGGGGGACACTATGGCTACACCTTC
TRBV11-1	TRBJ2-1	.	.	CASSLVAGQGEQFF	TGTGCCAGCAGCTTAGTGGCAGGGCAAGGCGAGCAGTTCTTC
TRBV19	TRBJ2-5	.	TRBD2	CASTFVHRTSGKETQYF	TGTGCCAGTACCTTCGTACACCGAACTAGCGGAAAAGAGACCCAGTACTTC
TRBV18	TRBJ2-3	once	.	CASSTGLDTQYF	TGTGCCAGCTCAACGGGACTCGATACGCAGTATTTT
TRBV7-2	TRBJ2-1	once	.	CASSLRTPGNEQFF	TGTGCCAGCAGCTTAAGGACTCCTGGCAATGAGCAGTTCTTC
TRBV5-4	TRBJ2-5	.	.	CASSSSQGQETQYF	TGTGCCAGCAGCTCCTCCCAGGGACAAGAGACCCAGTACTTC
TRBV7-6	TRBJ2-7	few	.	CASSLAQGDEQYF	TGTGCCAGCAGCTTAGCACAGGGAGACGAGCAGTACTTC
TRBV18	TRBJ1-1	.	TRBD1	CASSAGQGTEAFF	TGTGCCAGCTCAGCGGGACAGGGGACTGAAGCTTTCTTT
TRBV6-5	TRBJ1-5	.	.	CASSYKGGRDQPQHF	TGTGCCAGCAGTTATAAGGGGGGCAGGGATCAGCCCCAGCATTTT